The present entry profiles one TCR beta chain with its context. The data originate from a study of blood T cell repertoires in COVID-19. The wider study: COVID-19 samples, acute and convalescent, were from the United States, Italy and Spain.

As handled by the study authors: Reference gene primer amplification in the assay estimated nucleated cell counts. Sequencing used immunoSEQ multiplex PCR; TCRdb keeps in-frame clones, though not all of them. That table supplies the V and J calls and clone size; D and trimming were determined from the DNA. The table has tens of thousands of clones, just over 85% seen once. This TCR was recovered from a woman of 80 years or more with acute or convalescent COVID-19. Input material: peripheral blood.

This chain's CDR3 is CASSLTRGTAQHF. The CDR3 region has the DNA TGTGCCAGCAGCCTAACGAGGGGGACAGCCCAGCATTTT. The chain is built from TRBV5-6 and TRBJ1-5, with 7 bases matching TRBD1. CDR3 size: 13 residues. Germline V gives CDR1 SGHDT, CDR2 YYEEEE. V shed 4 bases, J shed 11 bases, and the junction held 9 bases outside the gene matches.